These T cell receptor beta chains were read from a single sample in a study of cytotoxic CD8 clonotypes in ibrutinib-treated CLL. Sequencing was performed with immunoSEQ multiplex PCR; in TCRdb, only in-frame clones are kept and a portion is missing. This repertoire shows about 130,000 clones, around four fifths found once; its top ten account for roughly 3.1%. The sequenced sample was PBMCs, obtained after 24 months of ibrutinib treatment. These receptors were taken from a human donor with chronic lymphocytic leukemia. Each CDR3 is given with its conserved first and last residue. Fields, in order: D gene, V gene, clone size, J gene, CDR3 DNA, CDR3 protein. The D gene is left open where the match is weak. A row's size may be missing; if present it is once, few, many or a size class.

NA,TRBV6-5,NA,TRBJ1-6,TGTGCCAGTCCCCCCTCCAGGGATGGTTCACCCCTCCACTTT,CASPPSRDGSPLHF
NA,TRBV19,NA,TRBJ1-3,TGTGCCAGTACCCCGACAGCCACCTCTGGAAACACCATATATTTT,CASTPTATSGNTIYF
TRBD1,TRBV7-9,NA,TRBJ2-1,TGTGCCAGCAGCTACCGGACAGGGGCCTACAATGAGCAGTTCTTC,CASSYRTGAYNEQFF
NA,TRBV6-5,once,TRBJ2-7,TGTGCCAGCAGTTATGGGAAAGACTACGAGCAGTACTTC,CASSYGKDYEQYF
NA,TRBV7-2,NA,TRBJ2-7,TGTGCCAGCAGCCCGGGGGTGAGTTGGTCAGCCGAGCAGTACTTC,CASSPGVSWSAEQYF
NA,TRBV30,NA,TRBJ1-5,TGTGCCTGGAGTCCGGGGATCGGTCCGTATCAGCCCCAGCATTTT,CAWSPGIGPYQPQHF
NA,TRBV29-1,NA,TRBJ1-1,TGCAGCGTACTTGATAGCGTCCGAATAATGAACACTGAAGCTTTCTTT,CSVLDSVRIMNTEAFF
NA,TRBV5-4,NA,TRBJ2-7,TGTGCCAGCAGCTTGGAAACGACCAGGAACGAGCAGTACTTC,CASSLETTRNEQYF
TRBD1,TRBV9,NA,TRBJ1-5,TGTGCCAGCAGCTTCAGGGGGCTTGGCAATCAGCCCCAGCATTTT,CASSFRGLGNQPQHF
NA,TRBV2,NA,TRBJ1-5,TGTGCCAGCACTCTGGCTTATAGCAATCAGCCCCAGCATTTT,CASTLAYSNQPQHF
TRBD2,TRBV10-3,NA,TRBJ2-3,TGTGCCATCAGTGAGCGGGGGGGCCTGGGTAGCACAGATACGCAGTATTTT,CAISERGGLGSTDTQYF
NA,TRBV7-8,NA,TRBJ2-2,TGTGCCAGCAGCCCTAGTTTCAAGGGTGTCGGGGAGCTGTTTTTT,CASSPSFKGVGELFF
NA,TRBV5-1,few,TRBJ1-6,TGCGCCAGCAGCTTGGCCGCGGGGTTAAATTCACCCCTCCACTTT,CASSLAAGLNSPLHF
TRBD2,TRBV9,NA,TRBJ2-3,TGTGCCAGCAGCCAGCACGGACTAGCAAAAGATACGCAGTATTTT,CASSQHGLAKDTQYF
TRBD1,TRBV10-1,NA,TRBJ2-7,TGCGCCAGCAGTAATACAGGGGGCTCAATCTACGAGCAGTACTTC,CASSNTGGSIYEQYF
NA,TRBV7-9,NA,TRBJ2-5,TGTGCCAGCAGCCCCCAAGAGACCCAGTACTTC,CASSPQETQYF
NA,TRBV11-3,NA,TRBJ2-2,TGTGCCAGCAGCCAGTTGTTGGGGGAGCTGTTTTTT,CASSQLLGELFF
NA,TRBV30,NA,TRBJ1-2,TGTGCCTGGACCGGTCTCAACTATGGCTACACCTTC,CAWTGLNYGYTF
TRBD2,TRBV7-2,NA,TRBJ2-1,TGTGCCAGCACTAGCGGGGGGACCTACAATGAGCAGTTCTTC,CASTSGGTYNEQFF
TRBD1,TRBV27,NA,TRBJ2-7,TGTGCCAGCAGTCCGACCGGGACAGCTAGACTTTACGAGCAGTACTTC,CASSPTGTARLYEQYF
TRBD1,TRBV18,NA,TRBJ1-3,TGTGCCAGCTCACCTCGGGACAGGGGCCCTTCCTCTGGAAACACCATATATTTT,CASSPRDRGPSSGNTIYF
NA,TRBV10-3,NA,TRBJ1-2,TGTGCCATCAGTAGGGACCTCCCTAACTATGGCTACACCTTC,CAISRDLPNYGYTF
NA,TRBV10-3,few,TRBJ1-6,TGTGCCTCCCAAACAACGGGGGCGCTTGGTAATTCACCCCTCCACTTT,CASQTTGALGNSPLHF
NA,TRBV7-8,NA,TRBJ1-5,TGTGCCAGCAGCTTACAAGGATGGGATCAGCCCCAGCATTTT,CASSLQGWDQPQHF
NA,TRBV4-1,once,TRBJ2-3,TGCGCCAGCAGCCCCGAAGGCACAGATACGCAGTATTTT,CASSPEGTDTQYF
NA,TRBV12-5,NA,TRBJ1-5,TGTGCTAGTGGTGACGGGACACGAGGGGAGTATAGCAATCAGCCCCAGCATTTT,CASGDGTRGEYSNQPQHF
NA,TRBV7-2,NA,TRBJ1-1,TGTGCCAGCAGCTTAGTGGCCGGGGATAGGACTGAAGCTTTCTTT,CASSLVAGDRTEAFF
TRBD2,TRBV19,NA,TRBJ2-3,TGTGCCAGTAGTCGGACTAGCGGCTCAGATACGCAGTATTTT,CASSRTSGSDTQYF
NA,TRBV6-1,few,TRBJ1-2,TGTGCCAGCAGTGCTGGACAGTCGTCCTATGGCTACACCTTC,CASSAGQSSYGYTF
NA,TRBV5-4,few,TRBJ1-1,TGTGCCAGCAGCTTGGAACCGGGGAACACTGAAGCTTTCTTT,CASSLEPGNTEAFF
NA,TRBV6-5,NA,TRBJ2-5,TGTGCCAGCAGTTACTCCTCGGGGACCTTACTCGAGACCCAGTACTTC,CASSYSSGTLLETQYF
TRBD1,TRBV19,NA,TRBJ1-4,TGTGCCAGTAGCCGAACAGGGGGTAATGAAAAACTGTTTTTT,CASSRTGGNEKLFF
TRBD2,TRBV5-4,NA,TRBJ2-2,TGTGCCAGCAGTCGAACTAGCGGGGGTAACACCGGGGAGCTGTTTTTT,CASSRTSGGNTGELFF
NA,TRBV27,NA,TRBJ2-5,TGTGCCAGCAGGGGATGGGAGACCCAGTACTTC,CASRGWETQYF
NA,TRBV19,NA,TRBJ1-1,TGTGCCAGTAGCCGTGACTCCTTGAACACTGAAGCTTTCTTT,CASSRDSLNTEAFF
NA,TRBV7-6,once,TRBJ2-1,TGTGCCAGCAGCTCAGGGGGGTTCCAATTCTTC,CASSSGGFQFF
NA,TRBV27,NA,TRBJ1-2,TGTGCCAGCAGTTTATACTCACAGGGCTACTATGGCTACACCTTC,CASSLYSQGYYGYTF
NA,TRBV10-1,NA,TRBJ2-3,TGCGCCAGCAGTGAGTCGAATTTCCAGGGCACAGATACGCAGTATTTT,CASSESNFQGTDTQYF
NA,TRBV9,once,TRBJ2-2,TGTGCCAGCAGCGTAGACCCCCTGAGGGGCGGGGAGCTGTTTTTT,CASSVDPLRGGELFF
NA,TRBV5-6,NA,TRBJ1-1,TGTGCCAGCAGCCGGGCGTGGGGGGTCCGGGGCACTGAAGCTTTCTTT,CASSRAWGVRGTEAFF
NA,TRBV11-2,NA,TRBJ1-4,TGTGCCAGCAGCTTAGGTTTGCCCGCAGCAACTAATGAAAAACTGTTTTTT,CASSLGLPAATNEKLFF
TRBD1,TRBV5-1,NA,TRBJ1-1,TGCGCCAGCAGCTTGGACGGCCAGGGGGCCTGGAACACTGAAGCTTTCTTT,CASSLDGQGAWNTEAFF
TRBD2,TRBV5-1,NA,TRBJ2-7,TGCGCCAGCAGCCCCCCGGAAAGCGGGGCTAATGAGCAGTACTTC,CASSPPESGANEQYF
TRBD1,TRBV28,NA,TRBJ2-7,TGTGCCAGCAACCCAATAGGGACAGCCTCCTACGAGCAGTACTTC,CASNPIGTASYEQYF
NA,TRBV5-1,NA,TRBJ1-2,TGCGCCAGCAGCTTGCCTGACAGGAACTATGGCTACACCTTC,CASSLPDRNYGYTF
TRBD1,TRBV18,NA,TRBJ2-7,TGTGCCAGCTCACCACAGGGACAGGGAATTACCTACGAGCAGTACTTC,CASSPQGQGITYEQYF
NA,TRBV7-9,once,TRBJ2-2,TGTGCCAGCAGCTTGGGAGGCAACACCGGGGAGCTGTTTTTT,CASSLGGNTGELFF
NA,TRBV7-3,NA,TRBJ1-5,TGTGCCAGCAGCTACCGTAGAAAAAGACCTAATCAGCCCCAGCATTTT,CASSYRRKRPNQPQHF
NA,TRBV28,NA,TRBJ2-1,TGTGCCAGCAGTTCTCTACGTCCGAATGAGCAGTTCTTC,CASSSLRPNEQFF
TRBD2,TRBV4-1,NA,TRBJ2-7,TGCGCCAGCAGCCAACCTACCTCTAGCGGGGACTACTACGAGCAGTACTTC,CASSQPTSSGDYYEQYF
NA,TRBV2,few,TRBJ2-7,TGTGCCGGAGGGGCAGTCTCTTACGAGCAGTACTTC,CAGGAVSYEQYF
TRBD2,TRBV5-1,NA,TRBJ2-3,TGCGCCAGCAGCTTGCGAACAGCGGGGGGGCCATTAGACACAGATACGCAGTATTTT,CASSLRTAGGPLDTDTQYF
NA,TRBV29-1,NA,TRBJ2-5,TGCAGCGTTGGCACAACGGGAATGGCCAAAGAGACCCAGTACTTC,CSVGTTGMAKETQYF
TRBD1,TRBV29-1,NA,TRBJ2-2,TGCAGCGTTGTTGCCGGGACAGGGACCGGGGAGCTGTTTTTT,CSVVAGTGTGELFF
NA,TRBV7-9,NA,TRBJ1-4,TGTGCCAGCAGCTTGGGGGGCTGGGACGAAAAACTGTTTTTT,CASSLGGWDEKLFF
TRBD2,TRBV25-1,NA,TRBJ2-3,TGTGCCAGCGCTGAGGGATTAGCGGGGCTCACAGATACGCAGTATTTT,CASAEGLAGLTDTQYF
TRBD1,TRBV7-2,NA,TRBJ1-2,TGTGCCAGCAGCTGGGACAGGCTAGGCTACACCTTC,CASSWDRLGYTF
NA,TRBV6-1,NA,TRBJ1-2,TGTGCCAGCAGTGAAGAAAACAGGGATGGCTATGGCTACACCTTC,CASSEENRDGYGYTF